Listed here are 10 T cell receptor beta chains from one sample, sequenced in a study of breast tumors, draining lymph nodes, adjacent tissues. Samples came from axillary lymph nodes draining the breast cancer. TCRdb reprocessed the multiplex PCR reads with MiXCR, giving one entry per CDR3 protein. The sample includes some 230,000 distinct CDR3 sequences, around 34% seen only once; the top ten take 3% to 4%. The specimen was axillary lymph node tissue. The receptors originated from a female donor with breast cancer. Some clones in this sample may be carry-over from other donors' samples.

A few counts support this clonotype. This chain joins TRBV28 and TRBJ2-1; no clear D. Trimming removed 8 bases at V and 2 bases at J, with 7 bases between. The CDR3 loop spans 12 amino acids. Germline CDR1 is MDHEN and CDR2 is SYDVKM. The CDR3 reads CASVSAYNEQFF. In DNA, the CDR3 is TGTGCCAGCGTCTCAGCCTACAATGAGCAGTTCTTC.

The J gene is TRBJ1-1, the V gene TRBV29-1, with unresolved D. Trimming cost V 4 bases and J 5 bases, with 11 bases left between them. The CDR3 has 12 residues. Germline V gene lookup returns CDR1 SQVTM and CDR2 ANQGSEA. The DNA of the CDR3 is TGCAGCGTTGTGATGGAAGTTACTGAAGCTTTCTTT. Protein: CSVVMEVTEAFF.

This clonotype was detected ten times or more. V is TRBV11-3 and J is TRBJ2-3, with D possibly TRBD1 on 5 matching bases. Germline CDR1 is SGHNT and CDR2 is YENEEA. The CDR3 is 15 residues long. The germline V and J ends were trimmed by 5 bases and 6 bases, with 18 bases remaining between them. CDR3 protein: CASSPRGQGDDTQYF. The DNA for the CDR3 is TGTGCCAGCAGCCCCCGAGGCCAGGGTGATGATACGCAGTATTTT.

As to this clonotype: The junction and the germline gene differ at one end; a read error may be behind it. The V gene is TRBV2, the J gene TRBJ2-7, with D uncertain. The tail of the sequence fits TRBJ2-5 better, so the J call may be wrong. Per germline, CDR1 SNHLY and CDR2 FYNNEI. The CDR3 contains 13 residues. Here the CDR3 reads CASSEHSEETQYF. CDR3 sequence (DNA): TGCGCCAGCAGTGAACACAGCGAAGAGACCCAGTACTTC.

The chain links TRBV15 to TRBJ2-6; TRBD2 might be the D (6 bases). This CDR3 is built from 17 residues. The V gene's germline CDR1 is LNHNV and CDR2 YYDKDF (reference sequence). The V end was cut by 0 bases, the J end by 6 bases, with 15 bases between. CDR3 nucleotide sequence: TGTGCCACCAGCAGAGATGGTGCCTGGCGGGAGGCCAACGTCCTGACTTTC. Translated, it gives CATSRDGAWREANVLTF.

Only a few counts were recorded for this clonotype. With a much larger clone just one base away, this may be a read error. The chain joins TRBV5-1 to TRBJ1-2; 7 bases map to TRBD1. Germline-derived CDR1 and CDR2 are SGHRS and YFSETQ. The V gene end was trimmed by 4 bases and the J gene end by 6 bases; junction bases not matched to a gene: 12. CDR3 size: 15 residues. Written as DNA, the CDR3 is TGCGCCAGCAGCCTCAGGGGCAGGGGGGCAGATGGCTACACCTTC. Protein sequence: CASSLRGRGADGYTF.

This clonotype has ten or more counts. The V call is TRBV7-6, the J call TRBJ2-7; TRBD1 agrees at 9 bases. CDR1 SGHVS and CDR2 FNYEAQ come from the germline V gene. V shed 1 base and J 2 bases; nucleotides not matched to a gene: 0. The CDR3 loop spans 14 amino acids. This chain's CDR3 is CASSLGTGAYEQYF. The DNA of the CDR3 is TGTGCCAGCAGCTTAGGGACAGGGGCCTACGAGCAGTACTTC.

The J gene is TRBJ2-2, the V gene TRBV28; 9 positions match TRBD1. The J segment lost 5 bases and the V segment lost 3 bases, leaving 7 bases of the junction unmatched. The CDR3 totals 16 residues. Germline CDR1 MDHEN, CDR2 SYDVKM. The CDR3 region is CASSLFGTGLTGELFF. In DNA, the CDR3 is TGTGCCAGCAGTTTGTTCGGGACAGGGCTAACCGGGGAGCTGTTTTTT.

This clonotype has more than one count but fewer than ten. The chain has TRBV12-3 or TRBV12-4 and TRBJ1-1, with 7 bases lining up with TRBD1. CDR3 length: 14 residues. V dropped 6 bases and J dropped 3; count of bases not matched to a gene: 7. CDR3 loop: CASRKGARYTEAFF. The CDR3 bases are TGTGCCAGCAGGAAGGGGGCGCGGTACACTGAAGCTTTCTTT.

In this sample, this clonotype turned up once. The chain couples TRBV2 to TRBJ1-4; unclear D gene. The CDR3 is 14 residues long. The V end was cut by 3 bases, the J end by 8 bases, with 13 bases between. Germline CDR1 SNHLY, CDR2 FYNNEI. The CDR3 sequence is CASSEVFYDEKLFF. Here the CDR3 DNA reads TGTGCCAGCAGTGAGGTCTTTTACGACGAAAAACTGTTTTTT.